One and the same sample provided the 2 T cell receptor beta chains below, sequenced in a study of T-cell memory formation after mild COVID-19. Using its own MiXCR run on the 5' RACE reads, TCRdb lists one record per CDR3 protein. The table includes approximately 250,000 distinct CDR3 sequences, about a sixth detected once. Sequencing input: PBMCs or a T cell subset sorted from them (not recorded which). All receptors derive from a man between 18 and 35 years old who had mild COVID-19 (a few samples of this study predate the infection). Cell type and time point are not known.

This clonotype was observed a few times. The junction shows a germline mismatch at one end, possibly a read error. The rearrangement joins TRBV5-6 to TRBJ1-4; the match to TRBD1 covers 8 bases. The CDR3 runs 14 residues. CDR1 and CDR2 (germline): SGHDT, YYEEEE. CDR3 sequence: CAISPLTGVRKLFF. In DNA, the CDR3 is TGTGCCATCAGCCCCCTGACAGGGGTTCGGAAACTGTTTTTT.

A few counts support this clonotype. V and J are TRBV5-1 and TRBJ1-1, with a tentative D call TRBD1 (6 bases). V was pared by 4 bases and J by 5 bases, with 12 bases between. The CDR3 has 13 amino acids. The germline V gene has CDR1 SGHRS and CDR2 YFSETQ. The CDR3 sequence: CASSPLGGTEAFF. The CDR3 DNA reads TGCGCCAGCAGCCCCTTAGGGGGGACTGAAGCTTTCTTT.